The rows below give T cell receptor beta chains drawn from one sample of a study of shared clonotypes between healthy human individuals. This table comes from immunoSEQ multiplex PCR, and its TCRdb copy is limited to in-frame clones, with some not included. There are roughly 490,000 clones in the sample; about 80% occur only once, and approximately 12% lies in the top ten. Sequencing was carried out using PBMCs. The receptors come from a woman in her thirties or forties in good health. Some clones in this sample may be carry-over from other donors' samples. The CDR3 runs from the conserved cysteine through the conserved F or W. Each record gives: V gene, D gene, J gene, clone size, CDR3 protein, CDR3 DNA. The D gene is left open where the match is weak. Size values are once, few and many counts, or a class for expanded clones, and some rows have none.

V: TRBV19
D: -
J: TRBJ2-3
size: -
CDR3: CASSMLGSTDTQYF
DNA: TGTGCCAGTAGTATGTTAGGTAGCACAGATACGCAGTATTTT

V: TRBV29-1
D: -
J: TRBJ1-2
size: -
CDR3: CSVDGTGYTF
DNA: TGCAGCGTTGATGGAACTGGCTACACCTTC

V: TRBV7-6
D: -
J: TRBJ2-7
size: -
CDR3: CASSSTDVGPYEQYF
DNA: TGTGCCAGCAGCTCCACTGACGTGGGTCCCTACGAGCAGTACTTC

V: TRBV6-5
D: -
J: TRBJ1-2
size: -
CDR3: CASSLGYRSNYGYTF
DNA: TGTGCCAGCAGTTTGGGCTACCGCTCTAACTATGGCTACACCTTC

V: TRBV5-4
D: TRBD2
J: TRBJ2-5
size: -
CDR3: CASSPPTSGKLETQYF
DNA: TGTGCCAGCAGCCCCCCTACTAGCGGGAAGCTGGAGACCCAGTACTTC

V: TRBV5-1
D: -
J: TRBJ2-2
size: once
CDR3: CASSLEGDYYTGELFF
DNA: TGCGCCAGCAGCTTGGAGGGAGACTACTACACCGGGGAGCTGTTTTTT

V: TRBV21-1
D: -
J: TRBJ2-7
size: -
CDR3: CASSKVGLAEKTSYEQYF
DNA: TGTGCCAGCAGCAAAGTGGGACTAGCGGAGAAGACATCCTACGAGCAGTACTTC

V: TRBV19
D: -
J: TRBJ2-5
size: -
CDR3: CASSISETQYF
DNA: TGTGCCAGTAGTATTTCGGAGACCCAGTACTTC

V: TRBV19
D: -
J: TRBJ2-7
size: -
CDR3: CASSIESGVSYEQYF
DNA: TGTGCCAGTAGTATCGAGTCAGGAGTATCCTACGAGCAGTACTTC

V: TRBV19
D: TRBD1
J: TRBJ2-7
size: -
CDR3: CASSTGTGPLYEQYF
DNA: TGTGCCAGTAGTACGGGGACAGGGCCTCTCTACGAGCAGTACTTC

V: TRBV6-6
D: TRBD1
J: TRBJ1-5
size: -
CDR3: CASRGQANSNQPQHF
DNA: TGTGCCAGCAGGGGACAGGCCAATAGCAATCAGCCCCAGCATTTT

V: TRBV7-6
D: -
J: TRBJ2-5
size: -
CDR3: CASSLEEGRGETQYF
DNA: TGTGCCAGCAGCTTAGAAGAGGGTAGGGGAGAGACCCAGTACTTC

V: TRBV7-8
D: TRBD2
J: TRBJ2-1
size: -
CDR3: CASSLAGGFDEQFF
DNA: TGTGCCAGCAGCTTAGCGGGAGGGTTCGATGAGCAGTTCTTC

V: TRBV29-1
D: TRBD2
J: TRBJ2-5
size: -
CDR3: CSVGEGETQYF
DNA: TGCAGCGTGGGGGAGGGGGAGACCCAGTACTTC

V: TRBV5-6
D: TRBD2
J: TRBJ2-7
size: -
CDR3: CASGSGLAGYEQYF
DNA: TGTGCCAGCGGATCGGGACTAGCGGGCTACGAGCAGTACTTC

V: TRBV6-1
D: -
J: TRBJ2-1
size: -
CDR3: CASSEYGRHDEQFF
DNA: TGTGCCAGCAGTGAATATGGCAGACATGATGAGCAGTTCTTC

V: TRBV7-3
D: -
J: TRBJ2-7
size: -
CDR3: CASSLGPHYEQYF
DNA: TGTGCCAGCAGCCTGGGACCCCACTACGAGCAGTACTTC

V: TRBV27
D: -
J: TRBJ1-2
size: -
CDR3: CASSLSGEGGYTF
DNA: TGTGCCAGCAGTTTATCGGGTGAAGGGGGCTACACCTTC

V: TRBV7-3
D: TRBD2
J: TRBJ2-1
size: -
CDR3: CASSLSLAVYNEQFF
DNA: TGTGCCAGCAGCTTGTCCCTAGCGGTATACAATGAGCAGTTCTTC

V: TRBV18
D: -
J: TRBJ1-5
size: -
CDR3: CASSPGGDSNQPQHF
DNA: TGTGCCAGCTCACCAGGGGGGGATAGCAATCAGCCCCAGCATTTT

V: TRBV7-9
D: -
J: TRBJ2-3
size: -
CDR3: CASSFITPTDTQYF
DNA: TGTGCCAGCAGCTTTATAACCCCCACAGATACGCAGTATTTT

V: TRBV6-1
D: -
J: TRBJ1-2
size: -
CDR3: CASTRSRANYGYTF
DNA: TGTGCCAGCACCCGATCGAGAGCTAACTATGGCTACACCTTC

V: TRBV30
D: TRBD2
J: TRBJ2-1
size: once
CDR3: CAWAFGLAGVRNEQFF
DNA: TGTGCCTGGGCCTTCGGACTAGCGGGAGTGAGGAATGAGCAGTTCTTC

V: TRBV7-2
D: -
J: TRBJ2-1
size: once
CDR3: CASSPKGRRMNEQFF
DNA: TGTGCCAGCAGCCCCAAGGGCAGGCGGATGAATGAGCAGTTCTTC

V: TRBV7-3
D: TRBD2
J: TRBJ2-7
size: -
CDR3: CASSFIAGEAYEQYF
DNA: TGTGCCAGCAGCTTTATAGCGGGGGAAGCCTACGAGCAGTACTTC

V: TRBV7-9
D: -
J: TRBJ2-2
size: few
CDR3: CASSLALGKNTGELFF
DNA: TGTGCCAGCAGCTTAGCGCTGGGGAAGAACACCGGGGAGCTGTTTTTT

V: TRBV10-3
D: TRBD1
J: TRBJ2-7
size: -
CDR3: CAISGTDRALSYEQYF
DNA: TGTGCCATCAGTGGAACTGACAGGGCGTTATCCTACGAGCAGTACTTC

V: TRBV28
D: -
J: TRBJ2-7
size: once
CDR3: CASRNRGGHYEQYF
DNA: TGTGCCAGCAGGAATCGGGGCGGGCACTACGAGCAGTACTTC

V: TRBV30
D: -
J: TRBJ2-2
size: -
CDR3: CAWRSTMGTGELFF
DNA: TGTGCCTGGAGGAGTACTATGGGCACCGGGGAGCTGTTTTTT

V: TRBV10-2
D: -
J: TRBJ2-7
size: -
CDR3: CASRPRGSSYEQYF
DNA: TGCGCCAGCAGACCGAGGGGGAGCTCCTACGAGCAGTACTTC

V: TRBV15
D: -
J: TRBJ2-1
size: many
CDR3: CATSGIETFSYNEQFF
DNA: TGTGCCACCAGCGGGATAGAGACCTTCTCCTACAATGAGCAGTTCTTC

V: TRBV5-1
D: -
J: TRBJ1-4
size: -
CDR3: CASSSRPWGRGRATNEKLFF
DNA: TGCGCCAGCAGCTCCCGGCCATGGGGGAGGGGACGAGCAACTAATGAAAAACTGTTTTTT

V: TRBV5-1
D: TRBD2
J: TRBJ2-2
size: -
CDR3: CASSPSGRGTGELFF
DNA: TGCGCCAGCAGCCCTAGCGGGAGAGGCACCGGGGAGCTGTTTTTT

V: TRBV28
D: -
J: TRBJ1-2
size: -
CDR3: CASSGVTSNYGYTF
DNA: TGTGCCAGCAGCGGGGTTACTTCTAACTATGGCTACACCTTC

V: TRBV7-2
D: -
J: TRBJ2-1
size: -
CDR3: CASSPNSGIYNEQFF
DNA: TGTGCCAGCAGCCCCAATAGCGGTATCTACAATGAGCAGTTCTTC

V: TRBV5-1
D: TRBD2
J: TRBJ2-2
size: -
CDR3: CASSLRTSGITGELFF
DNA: TGCGCCAGCAGCTTACGGACTAGCGGAATCACCGGGGAGCTGTTTTTT

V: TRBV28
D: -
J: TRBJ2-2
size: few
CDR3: CASSLPFGRVNTGELFF
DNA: TGTGCCAGCAGTCTACCCTTTGGTAGGGTGAACACCGGGGAGCTGTTTTTT

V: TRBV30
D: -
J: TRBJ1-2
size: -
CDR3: CAWSPGKPYGYTF
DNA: TGTGCCTGGAGCCCAGGGAAACCCTATGGCTACACCTTC

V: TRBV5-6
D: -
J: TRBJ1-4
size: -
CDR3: CASSLIGNEKLFF
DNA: TGTGCCAGCAGCTTGATCGGAAATGAAAAACTGTTTTTT

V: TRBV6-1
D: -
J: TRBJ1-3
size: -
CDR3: CASSVNLQGRAGNTIYF
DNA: TGTGCCAGCAGTGTAAACCTTCAGGGTAGGGCTGGAAACACCATATATTTT

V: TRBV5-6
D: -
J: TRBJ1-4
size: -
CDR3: CASSLVGEIGEKLFF
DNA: TGTGCCAGCAGCTTGGTGGGGGAAATCGGTGAAAAACTGTTTTTT

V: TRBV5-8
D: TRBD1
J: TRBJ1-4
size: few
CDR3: CASSLAGGNEKLFF
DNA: TGTGCCAGCAGCTTGGCAGGGGGTAATGAAAAACTGTTTTTT

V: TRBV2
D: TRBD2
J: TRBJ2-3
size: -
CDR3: CASKASGRITDTQYF
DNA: TGTGCCAGCAAAGCTAGCGGGAGAATAACAGATACGCAGTATTTT

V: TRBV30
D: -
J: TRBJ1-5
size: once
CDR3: CAWSVMGDQPQHF
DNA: TGTGCCTGGAGTGTGATGGGGGACCAGCCCCAGCATTTT

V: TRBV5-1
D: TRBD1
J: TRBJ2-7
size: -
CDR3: CASSADRQGINEQYF
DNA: TGCGCCAGCAGCGCAGACAGACAGGGGATAAACGAGCAGTACTTC

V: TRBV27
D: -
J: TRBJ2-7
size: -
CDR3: CASSFSGSYEQYF
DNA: TGTGCCAGCAGTTTTTCGGGATCCTACGAGCAGTACTTC

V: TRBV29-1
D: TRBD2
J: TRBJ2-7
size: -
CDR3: CSVDYSSGPLGEQYF
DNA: TGCAGCGTTGATTATTCTAGCGGTCCTCTGGGGGAGCAGTACTTC

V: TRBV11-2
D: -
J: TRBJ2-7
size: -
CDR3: CASSLEQGRVKEQYF
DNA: TGTGCCAGCAGCTTAGAACAGGGTCGGGTTAAGGAGCAGTACTTC

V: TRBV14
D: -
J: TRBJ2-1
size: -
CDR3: CASSQAREVNEQFF
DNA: TGTGCCAGCAGCCAAGCGCGGGAAGTCAATGAGCAGTTCTTC

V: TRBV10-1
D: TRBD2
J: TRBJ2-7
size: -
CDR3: CASSESGGSAGGRKYF
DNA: TGCGCCAGCAGTGAGTCGGGAGGGTCGGCGGGAGGTCGAAAGTACTTC

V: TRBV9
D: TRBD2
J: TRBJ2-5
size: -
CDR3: CASSVGAGGPQETQYF
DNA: TGTGCCAGCAGCGTCGGGGCGGGAGGACCCCAAGAGACCCAGTACTTC

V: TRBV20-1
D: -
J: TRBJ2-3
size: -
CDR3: CSARADTQYF
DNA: TGCAGTGCAAGGGCGGATACGCAGTATTTT

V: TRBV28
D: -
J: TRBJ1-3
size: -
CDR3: CASRDYSGNTIYF
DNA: TGTGCCAGCAGGGACTACTCTGGAAACACCATATATTTT

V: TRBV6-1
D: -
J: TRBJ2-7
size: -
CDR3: CASSRGHTYEQYF
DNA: TGTGCCAGCAGCCGAGGACATACCTACGAGCAGTACTTC

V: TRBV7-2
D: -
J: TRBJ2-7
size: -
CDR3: CASSPPLAYEQYF
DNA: TGTGCCAGCAGCCCGCCCCTAGCGTACGAGCAGTACTTC